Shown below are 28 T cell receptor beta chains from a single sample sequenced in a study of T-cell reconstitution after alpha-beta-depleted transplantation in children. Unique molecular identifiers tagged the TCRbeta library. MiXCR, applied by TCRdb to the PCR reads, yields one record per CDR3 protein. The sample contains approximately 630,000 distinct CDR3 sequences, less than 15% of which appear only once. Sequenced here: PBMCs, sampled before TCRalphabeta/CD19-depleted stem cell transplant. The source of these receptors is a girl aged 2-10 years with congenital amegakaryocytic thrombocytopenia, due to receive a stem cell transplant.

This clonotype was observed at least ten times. This chain's CDR3 is CASSYYPSTGGEQFF. The CDR3 region has the DNA TGCGCCAGCAGCTATTACCCTTCGACAGGGGGTGAGCAGTTCTTC. The rearrangement joins TRBV5-1 to TRBJ2-1; 9 nucleotides align to TRBD1. The CDR3 runs to 15 residues. The trim removed 3 bases at V and 9 bases at J, leaving 10 bases unmatched. Germline-derived CDR1 and CDR2 are SGHRS and YFSETQ.

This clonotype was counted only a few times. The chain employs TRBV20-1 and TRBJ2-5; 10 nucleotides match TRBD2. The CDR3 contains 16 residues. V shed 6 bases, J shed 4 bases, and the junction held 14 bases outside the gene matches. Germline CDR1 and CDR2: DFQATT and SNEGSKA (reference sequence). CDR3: CSASRGSGRALETQYF. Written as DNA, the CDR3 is TGCAGTGCCTCCAGGGGGAGCGGGAGGGCCTTAGAGACCCAGTACTTC.

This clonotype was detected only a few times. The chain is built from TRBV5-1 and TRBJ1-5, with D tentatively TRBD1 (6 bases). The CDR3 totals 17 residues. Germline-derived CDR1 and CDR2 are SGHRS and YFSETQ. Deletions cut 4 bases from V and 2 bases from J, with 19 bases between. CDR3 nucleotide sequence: TGCGCCAGCAGCCTCGGCGTGGGGGGCTTTCGCAATCAGCCCCAGCATTTT. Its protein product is CASSLGVGGFRNQPQHF.

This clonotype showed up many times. CDR3 in amino acids: CASSEDRARNEQFF. CDR3 nucleotide sequence: TGTGCCAGCAGTGAGGACAGGGCTAGGAATGAGCAGTTCTTC. The chain carries TRBV25-1 and TRBJ2-1, with 8 bases matching TRBD1. Germline trimming cut 3 bases from V and 7 bases from J; bases unmatched to any gene: 5. Germline V lookup: CDR1 MGHDK, CDR2 SYGVNS. The CDR3 sequence is 14 residues long.

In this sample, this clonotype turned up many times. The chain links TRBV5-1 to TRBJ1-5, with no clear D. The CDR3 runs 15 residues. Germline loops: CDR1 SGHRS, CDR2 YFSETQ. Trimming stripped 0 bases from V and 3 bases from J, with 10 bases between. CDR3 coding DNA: TGCGCCAGCAGCTTGGCCGGAGACTTCAATCAGCCCCAGCATTTT. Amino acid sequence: CASSLAGDFNQPQHF.

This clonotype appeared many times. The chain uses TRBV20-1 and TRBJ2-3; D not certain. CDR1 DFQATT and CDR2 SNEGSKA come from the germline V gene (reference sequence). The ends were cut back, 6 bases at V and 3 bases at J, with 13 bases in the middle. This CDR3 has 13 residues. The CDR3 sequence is CSARLHKTDTQYF. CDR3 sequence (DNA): TGCAGTGCCCGCCTACACAAGACAGATACGCAGTATTTT.

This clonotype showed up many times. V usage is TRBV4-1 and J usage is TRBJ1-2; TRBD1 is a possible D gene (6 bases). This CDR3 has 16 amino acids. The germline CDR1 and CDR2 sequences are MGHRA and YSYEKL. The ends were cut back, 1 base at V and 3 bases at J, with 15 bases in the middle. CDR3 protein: CASSQVYANRDYGYTF. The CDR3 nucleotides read TGCGCCAGCAGCCAAGTTTACGCGAACAGGGACTATGGCTACACCTTC.

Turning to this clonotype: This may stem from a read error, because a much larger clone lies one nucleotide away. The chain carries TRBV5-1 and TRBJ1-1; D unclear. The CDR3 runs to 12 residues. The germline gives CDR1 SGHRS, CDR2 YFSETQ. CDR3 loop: CASSFENAEAFF. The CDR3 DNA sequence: TGCGCCAGCAGCTTCGAGAACGCTGAAGCTTTCTTT.

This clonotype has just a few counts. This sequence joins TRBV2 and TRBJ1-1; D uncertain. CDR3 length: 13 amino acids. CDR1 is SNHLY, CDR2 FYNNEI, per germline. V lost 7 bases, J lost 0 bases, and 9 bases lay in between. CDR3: CASKGILNTEAFF. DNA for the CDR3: TGTGCCAGCAAGGGAATTCTGAACACTGAAGCTTTCTTT.

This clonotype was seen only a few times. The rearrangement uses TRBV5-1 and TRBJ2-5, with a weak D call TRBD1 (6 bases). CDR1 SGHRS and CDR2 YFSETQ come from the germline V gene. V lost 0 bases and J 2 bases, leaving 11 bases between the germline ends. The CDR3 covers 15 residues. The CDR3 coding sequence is TGCGCCAGCAGCTTGGGGGACGGGACACAAGAGACCCAGTACTTC. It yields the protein CASSLGDGTQETQYF.

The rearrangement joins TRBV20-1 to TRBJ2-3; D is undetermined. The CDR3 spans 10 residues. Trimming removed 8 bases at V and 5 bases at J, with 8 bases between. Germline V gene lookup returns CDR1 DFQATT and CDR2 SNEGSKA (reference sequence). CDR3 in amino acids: CSPTGDTQYF. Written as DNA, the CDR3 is TGCAGTCCTACCGGAGATACGCAGTATTTT.

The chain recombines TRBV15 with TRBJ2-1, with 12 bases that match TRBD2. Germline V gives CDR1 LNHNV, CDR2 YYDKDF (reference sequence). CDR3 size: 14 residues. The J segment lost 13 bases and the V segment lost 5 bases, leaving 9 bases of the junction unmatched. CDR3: CATSSSGRALVQFF. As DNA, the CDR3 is TGTGCCACCAGCTCTAGCGGGAGGGCCCTTGTACAGTTCTTC.

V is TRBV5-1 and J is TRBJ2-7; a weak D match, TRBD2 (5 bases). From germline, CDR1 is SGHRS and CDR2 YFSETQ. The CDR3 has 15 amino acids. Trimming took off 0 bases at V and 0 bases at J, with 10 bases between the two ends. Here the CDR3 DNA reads TGCGCCAGCAGCTTGGTACCGGGGAGCTCCTACGAGCAGTACTTC. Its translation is CASSLVPGSSYEQYF.

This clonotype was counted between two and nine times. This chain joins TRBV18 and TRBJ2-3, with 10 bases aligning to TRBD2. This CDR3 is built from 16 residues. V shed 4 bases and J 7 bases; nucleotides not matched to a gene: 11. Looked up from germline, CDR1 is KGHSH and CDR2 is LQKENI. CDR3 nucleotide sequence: TGTGCCAGCTCACTCCGGACTAGCGGCACCTCATATACGCAGTATTTT. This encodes CASSLRTSGTSYTQYF. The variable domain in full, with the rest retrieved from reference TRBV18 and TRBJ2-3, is NAGVMQNPRHLVRRRGQEARLRCSPMKGHSHVYWYRQLPEEGLKFMVYLQKENIIDESGMPKERFSAEFPKEGPSILRIQQVVRGDSAAYFCASSLRTSGTSYTQYFGPGTRLTVL.

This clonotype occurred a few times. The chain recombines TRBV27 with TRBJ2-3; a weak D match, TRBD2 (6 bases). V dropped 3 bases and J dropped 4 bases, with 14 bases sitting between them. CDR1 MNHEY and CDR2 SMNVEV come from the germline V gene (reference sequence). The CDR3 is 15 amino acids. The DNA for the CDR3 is TGTGCCAGCAGTTTGGCGGGATCCGCCCCAGATACGCAGTATTTT. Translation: CASSLAGSAPDTQYF.

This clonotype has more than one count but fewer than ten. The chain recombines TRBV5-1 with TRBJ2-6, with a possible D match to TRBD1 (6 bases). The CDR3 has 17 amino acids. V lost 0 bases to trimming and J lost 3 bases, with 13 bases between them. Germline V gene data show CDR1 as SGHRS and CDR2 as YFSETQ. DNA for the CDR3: TGCGCCAGCAGCTTGGGACAGGTGGTGCTTGGGGCCAACGTCCTGACTTTC. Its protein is CASSLGQVVLGANVLTF.

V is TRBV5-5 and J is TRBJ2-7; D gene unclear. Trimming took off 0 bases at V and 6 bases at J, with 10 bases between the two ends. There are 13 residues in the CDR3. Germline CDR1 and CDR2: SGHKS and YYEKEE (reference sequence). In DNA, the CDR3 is TGTGCCAGCAGCTTGGGTCGGGTGTTCGAGCAGTACTTC. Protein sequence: CASSLGRVFEQYF.

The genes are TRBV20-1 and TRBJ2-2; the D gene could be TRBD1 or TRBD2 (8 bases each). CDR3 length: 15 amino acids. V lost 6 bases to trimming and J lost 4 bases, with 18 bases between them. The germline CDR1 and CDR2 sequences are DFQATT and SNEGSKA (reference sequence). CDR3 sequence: CSARGREVGTGELFF. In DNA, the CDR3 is TGCAGTGCCAGGGGGCGGGAGGTTGGCACCGGGGAGCTGTTTTTT.

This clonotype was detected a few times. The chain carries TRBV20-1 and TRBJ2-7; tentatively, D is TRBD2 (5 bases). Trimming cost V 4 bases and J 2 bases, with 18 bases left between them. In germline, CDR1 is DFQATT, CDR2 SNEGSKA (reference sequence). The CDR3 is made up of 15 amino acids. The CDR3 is CSAKAGGSLAYEQYF. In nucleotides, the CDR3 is TGCAGTGCTAAGGCGGGTGGGAGCCTTGCCTACGAGCAGTACTTC.

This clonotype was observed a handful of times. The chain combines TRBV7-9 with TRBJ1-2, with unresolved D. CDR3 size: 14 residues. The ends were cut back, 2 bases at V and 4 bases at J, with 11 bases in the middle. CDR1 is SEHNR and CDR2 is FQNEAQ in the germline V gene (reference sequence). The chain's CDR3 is CASSLSEPPYGYTF. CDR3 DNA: TGTGCCAGCAGCTTATCAGAACCGCCCTATGGCTACACCTTC.

CDR3 nucleotide sequence: TGTGCCAGCAGTTTAGAAAAGGGAGAGCAGTTCTTC. Protein product: CASSLEKGEQFF. This chain joins TRBV12-3 or TRBV12-4 and TRBJ2-1; D is ambiguous. CDR3 length equals 12 residues. Trimming took 1 base from V and 10 from J, leaving 8 bases between them.

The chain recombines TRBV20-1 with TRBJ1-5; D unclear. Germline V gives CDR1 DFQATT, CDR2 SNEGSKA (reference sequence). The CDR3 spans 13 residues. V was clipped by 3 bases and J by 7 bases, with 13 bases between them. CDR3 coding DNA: TGCAGTGCTAGTGAGGAGGGAAGGCAGCCCCAGCATTTT. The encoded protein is CSASEEGRQPQHF.

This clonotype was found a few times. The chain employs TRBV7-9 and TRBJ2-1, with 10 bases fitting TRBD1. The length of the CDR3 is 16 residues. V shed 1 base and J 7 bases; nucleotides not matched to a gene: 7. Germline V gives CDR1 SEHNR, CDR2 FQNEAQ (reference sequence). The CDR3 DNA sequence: TGTGCCAGCAGCTTAGGGGGGACAGGGGTTTGGAATGAGCAGTTCTTC. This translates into CASSLGGTGVWNEQFF.

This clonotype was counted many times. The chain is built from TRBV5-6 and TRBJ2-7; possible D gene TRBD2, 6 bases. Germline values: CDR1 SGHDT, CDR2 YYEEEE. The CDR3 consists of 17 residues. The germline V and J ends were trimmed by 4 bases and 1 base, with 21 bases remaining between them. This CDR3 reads CASSLTGASVWSYEQYF. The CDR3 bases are TGTGCCAGCAGCCTCACTGGGGCTAGCGTTTGGTCCTACGAGCAGTACTTC.

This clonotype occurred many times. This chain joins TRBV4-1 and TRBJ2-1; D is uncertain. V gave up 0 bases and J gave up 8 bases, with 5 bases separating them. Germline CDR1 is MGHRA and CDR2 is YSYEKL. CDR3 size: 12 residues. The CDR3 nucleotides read TGCGCCAGCAGCCAAGATGGGGATGAGCAGTTCTTC. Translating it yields CASSQDGDEQFF.

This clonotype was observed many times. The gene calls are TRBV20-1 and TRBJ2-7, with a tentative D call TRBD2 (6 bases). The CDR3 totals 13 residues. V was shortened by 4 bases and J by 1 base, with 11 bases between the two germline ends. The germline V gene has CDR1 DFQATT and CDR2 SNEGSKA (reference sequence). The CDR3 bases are TGCAGTGCTACGCAGGACTATTCCTACGAGCAGTACTTC. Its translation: CSATQDYSYEQYF.

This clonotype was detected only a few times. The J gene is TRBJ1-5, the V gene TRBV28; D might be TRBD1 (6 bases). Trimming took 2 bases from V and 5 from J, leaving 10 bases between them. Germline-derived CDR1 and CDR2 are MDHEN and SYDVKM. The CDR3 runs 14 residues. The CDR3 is CASSLGQGYQPQHF. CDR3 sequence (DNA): TGTGCCAGCAGTTTAGGTCAGGGGTATCAGCCCCAGCATTTT.

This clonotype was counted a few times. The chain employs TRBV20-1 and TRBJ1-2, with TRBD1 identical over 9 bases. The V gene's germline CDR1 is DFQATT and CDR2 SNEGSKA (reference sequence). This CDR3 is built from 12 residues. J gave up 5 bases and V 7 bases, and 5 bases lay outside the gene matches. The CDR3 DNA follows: TGCAGTGGAGACAGGGGGGATTATGGCTACACCTTC. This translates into CSGDRGDYGYTF.